The 2 T cell receptor beta chains given below trace back to one sample, sequenced in a study of shared clonotypes between healthy human individuals. Selected positively for CCR7 and CD45RO-negative, naive CD8 cells excluded terminally differentiated effector memory CD45RA+ cells. Data came from immunoSEQ multiplex PCR; TCRdb stores just in-frame clones and leaves some out. The data show some 1,900,000 clones, with about 95% seen just once and 1.2% held by the top ten. The specimen sequenced was naive CD8+ T cells sorted from blood. The receptors here all came from a man between 18 and 35 years old in good health.

This clone showed up just once. This chain uses TRBV2 with TRBJ2-7; a possible D gene is TRBD1 (6 bases). This CDR3 is built from 15 residues. In germline, CDR1 is SNHLY, CDR2 FYNNEI. Trimming took 5 bases from V and 3 from J, leaving 17 bases between them. CDR3 DNA sequence: TGTGCCAGCAGTATTTACAAGGGGGTGGGCTACGAGCAGTACTTC. It codes for CASSIYKGVGYEQYF.

The chain employs TRBV4-2 and TRBJ2-1; a weak D match, TRBD2 (5 bases). Trimming removed 5 bases at V and 4 bases at J, with 12 bases between. This CDR3 spans 14 amino acids. Germline loops: CDR1 LGHNA, CDR2 YNFKEQ. CDR3 nucleotides: TGTGCCAGCAGCGTTTGGCCGGGGTACAATGAGCAGTTCTTC. Translated, it gives CASSVWPGYNEQFF.